These 17 T cell receptor beta chains were sequenced from one sample in a study of cytomegalovirus exposure and HLA in healthy donors. PCR involved 60 Vbeta and 13 Jbeta primers. Using immunoSEQ multiplex PCR, the repertoire was profiled, and TCRdb retains in-frame clones only, with some absent. The data hold 100,000 to 150,000 clones, with about 77% observed a single time. Input material: PBMCs. These receptors originate from a woman aged 35 to 49 in good health and CMV-seronegative.

The V call is TRBV5-1, the J call TRBJ2-5; D perhaps matches TRBD1 (5 bases). The V and J ends lost 4 bases and 5 bases respectively, with 15 bases between them. The CDR3 is 14 amino acids. The V gene's germline CDR1 is SGHRS and CDR2 YFSETQ. In DNA, the CDR3 is TGCGCCAGCAGCGTGAACCAGGGCTACGAGACCCAGTACTTC. Amino acids: CASSVNQGYETQYF.

The chain is built from TRBV15 and TRBJ2-6; no definite D call. Germline CDR1 is LNHNV and CDR2 is YYDKDF (reference sequence). The V and J ends lost 1 base and 6 bases respectively, with 13 bases between them. This CDR3 comprises 16 residues. The DNA of the CDR3 is TGTGCCACCAGCAGAGCTGGCACAGTGCCGGCCAACGTCCTGACTTTC. Its translation: CATSRAGTVPANVLTF. Together with reference TRBV15 and TRBJ2-6, the CDR3 gives the full variable domain: DAMVIQNPRYQVTQFGKPVTLSCSQTLNHNVMYWYQQKSSQAPKLLFHYYDKDFNNEADTPDNFQSRRPNTSFCFLDIRSPGLGDTAMYLCATSRAGTVPANVLTFGAGSRLTVL.

The chain uses TRBV28 and TRBJ1-3, with 7 nucleotides matching TRBD1. CDR1 and CDR2 from the germline V gene are MDHEN and SYDVKM. This CDR3 has 14 amino acids. Trimming removed 6 bases from V and 4 bases from J; junction bases left unmatched: 6. The CDR3 DNA is TGTGCCAGCAGGACAGGGTCATCCGGAAACACCATATATTTT. This sequence encodes CASRTGSSGNTIYF.

The gene calls are TRBV9 and TRBJ1-2, with D perhaps matching TRBD1 (5 bases). The germline gives CDR1 SGDLS, CDR2 YYNGEE. V gave up 0 bases and J gave up 4 bases, with 16 bases separating them. The CDR3 covers 16 residues. CDR3 nucleotide sequence: TGTGCCAGCAGCGTAGACCTAGGACATTCGGGCTATGGCTACACCTTC. Translating it yields CASSVDLGHSGYGYTF. Full variable domain (rest looked up from reference TRBV9 and TRBJ1-2): DSGVTQTPKHLITATGQRVTLRCSPRSGDLSVYWYQQSLDQGLQFLIQYYNGEERAKGNILERFSAQQFPDLHSELNLSSLELGDSALYFCASSVDLGHSGYGYTFGSGTRLTVV.

This chain connects TRBV6-1 to TRBJ2-7; D gene unclear. V was cut by 5 bases and J by 3 bases, with 5 bases left in between. The germline CDR1 and CDR2 sequences are MNHNS and SASEGT. This CDR3 has 11 amino acids. CDR3 in amino acids: CASSSIYEQYF. The DNA of the CDR3 is TGTGCCAGCAGTTCCATCTACGAGCAGTACTTC.

The chain combines TRBV6-5 with TRBJ2-5; the match to TRBD1 covers 10 bases. The tail of the sequence fits TRBJ2-7 better, so the J call may be wrong. Germline-derived CDR1 and CDR2 are MNHEY and SVGAGI. CDR3 length equals 15 residues. The CDR3 DNA reads as TGTGCCAGCAGTTACGATGGGACAGGGGACTACGAGCAGTACTTC. It specifies CASSYDGTGDYEQYF.

The chain links TRBV7-2 to TRBJ2-1; 8 bases line up with TRBD2. This CDR3 has 15 amino acids. Unmatched junction bases numbered 2, after V lost 4 bases and J lost 0 bases. Germline V gene sequence: CDR1 SGHTA, CDR2 FQGNSA. The CDR3 is CASSSTSGSYNEQFF. The CDR3 nucleotides are TGTGCCAGCAGCTCCACTAGCGGCTCCTACAATGAGCAGTTCTTC.

This chain uses TRBV5-1 with TRBJ2-3; the match to TRBD1 covers 7 bases. CDR1 is SGHRS and CDR2 is YFSETQ in the germline V gene. V was clipped by 0 bases and J by 5 bases; unmatched bases: 3. The CDR3 is 14 residues long. CDR3 bases: TGCGCCAGCAGCTTGGCAGCAGGGGGAGATACGCAGTATTTT. This encodes CASSLAAGGDTQYF.

This chain links TRBV5-1 with TRBJ1-2, with D perhaps TRBD1 (5 bases). The CDR3 spans 14 residues. The germline V and J ends were trimmed by 3 bases and 0 bases, with 9 bases remaining between them. Germline V lookup: CDR1 SGHRS, CDR2 YFSETQ. CDR3 loop: CASSSTETNYGYTF. The CDR3 nucleotides are TGCGCCAGCAGCTCGACAGAGACTAACTATGGCTACACCTTC.

V gene TRBV9 combines with J gene TRBJ1-5, with TRBD1 identical over 7 bases. J was trimmed by 2 bases and V by 5 bases; bases with no gene match: 7. CDR3 length equals 15 residues. Germline loops: CDR1 SGDLS, CDR2 YYNGEE. DNA for the CDR3: TGTGCCAGCAGTCGACAGGGTGGGGGCAATCAGCCCCAGCATTTT. This translates into CASSRQGGGNQPQHF. Complete variable domain (other parts from reference TRBV9 and TRBJ1-5): DSGVTQTPKHLITATGQRVTLRCSPRSGDLSVYWYQQSLDQGLQFLIQYYNGEERAKGNILERFSAQQFPDLHSELNLSSLELGDSALYFCASSRQGGGNQPQHFGDGTRLSIL.

J is TRBJ1-1 and V is TRBV5-1, with D possibly matching TRBD1 (6 bases). CDR3 length: 16 residues. Germline CDR1 reads SGHRS; CDR2 reads YFSETQ. V shed 0 bases and J shed 7 bases, with 19 bases lying between them. CDR3 sequence: CASSLDGGLGKVEAFF. DNA of the CDR3: TGCGCCAGCAGCTTGGATGGGGGCCTGGGTAAGGTTGAAGCTTTCTTT.

J is TRBJ1-1 and V is TRBV5-1; D is ambiguous. V shed 0 bases and J shed 5 bases, with 11 bases lying between them. The CDR3 consists of 14 residues. Per the germline V gene, CDR1 is SGHRS and CDR2 is YFSETQ. The CDR3 nucleotides read TGCGCCAGCAGCTTGGTCGCCTCGGGGACTGAAGCTTTCTTT. This encodes CASSLVASGTEAFF.

The chain employs TRBV6-1 and TRBJ1-1; weak D call: TRBD1 (6 bases). The CDR3 extends over 15 amino acids. The germline V gene has CDR1 MNHNS and CDR2 SASEGT. V was cut by 1 base and J by 5 bases, with 14 bases left in between. This CDR3 is CASSEGSGVQTEAFF. CDR3 bases: TGTGCCAGCAGTGAAGGTTCAGGGGTCCAAACTGAAGCTTTCTTT.

As DNA, the CDR3 is TGTGCCAGCAGTTTAACTAGCGGGAAAGGGTCGGAGCAGTTCTTC. It encodes CASSLTSGKGSEQFF. This rearrangement joins TRBV7-8 to TRBJ2-1, with 10 bases lining up with TRBD2. Germline assignment: CDR1 SGHVS and CDR2 FQNEAQ. This CDR3 is 15 amino acids long. V shed 6 bases, J shed 10 bases, and the junction held 12 bases outside the gene matches.

The chain couples TRBV6-1 to TRBJ1-2; D gene unclear. The germline V and J ends were trimmed by 7 bases and 8 bases, with 11 bases remaining between them. The germline V gene encodes CDR1 MNHNS and CDR2 SASEGT. There are 11 residues in the CDR3. The CDR3 reads CASKFLEGYTF. For the CDR3, the DNA is TGTGCCAGCAAGTTCTTAGAGGGCTACACCTTC.

The table lists this clone with a count of one. The V gene is TRBV28, the J gene TRBJ1-3; D is uncertain. Germline V lookup: CDR1 MDHEN, CDR2 SYDVKM. This CDR3 region has 17 residues. Trimming left V 3 bases short and J 4 bases short, with 19 bases between. For the CDR3, the DNA is TGTGCCAGCAGTTTTGGTTTTAGTCCCCCGGGGGGAAACACCATATATTTT. This gives the protein CASSFGFSPPGGNTIYF.

The chain carries TRBV6-1 and TRBJ1-5; 7 bases map to TRBD1. Germline assignment: CDR1 MNHNS and CDR2 SASEGT. CDR3 length: 13 residues. Unmatched junction bases numbered 2, after V lost 8 bases and J lost 1 base. This chain's CDR3 is CASSTGSNQPQHF. CDR3 DNA sequence: TGTGCCAGCTCGACAGGGAGCAATCAGCCCCAGCATTTT.